This T cell receptor (beta chain) was obtained from a study of tumor-infiltrating lymphocytes in primary liver carcinoma. Investigators took RNA and DNA out together from 20-30 mg of unsorted bulk tissue. This clonotype showed up just a few times. A much larger clone is a single base away; this may be a read error. Using a constant-region primer together with ProtoScript II reverse transcriptase, TCR beta cDNA was made from roughly 520 ng of total RNA. TCR beta libraries came from three nested multiplex PCR rounds using slightly modified ARM-PCR. TRBV1-TRBV30 forward primers paired with a C-beta reverse primer drove the first two PCR rounds, roughly 10 cycles each. MiXCR was run by TCRdb on the multiplex PCR reads, yielding one entry per CDR3 protein. This sample has 80,000 or so distinct CDR3 sequences, with over 70% found just once. The CDR3 consists of 11 residues. V lost 6 bases to trimming and J lost 6 bases, with 12 bases between them. Germline values: CDR1 DFQATT, CDR2 SNEGSKA (reference sequence).

The TCR comes from a woman aged 55-69 years with primary liver carcinoma and hepatitis B virus infection. The chain has TRBV20-1 and TRBJ2-7; no clear D. Sequencing was done on a sample of liver tumor tissue from sampling region 4. Subset of the sample: tumor region T4, right-lateral pole. The CDR3 sequence: CSALQFGEQYF. CDR3 coding DNA: TGCAGTGCGCTACAGTTTGGCGAGCAGTACTTC.